The 15 T cell receptor beta chains reported below all come from one sample, sequenced in a study of CD8 T cells in ankylosing spondylitis. TCRdb reanalysed the 5' RACE reads using MiXCR and keeps one entry per CDR3 protein. Of more than 250,000 distinct CDR3 sequences detected, around a tenth appear once; the ten largest clones hold 9.1%. The sequenced sample was blood, either unsorted or a sorted T cell fraction (not recorded which). Source of these receptors: a female donor with ankylosing spondylitis or in good health (not recorded which).

This clonotype was observed many times. The chain carries TRBV5-1 and TRBJ2-4, with no clear D. The CDR3 has 15 amino acids. The V gene lost 4 bases and the J gene lost 1 base, with 12 bases spanning the gap. CDR1 and CDR2 (germline): SGHRS, YFSETQ. This chain's CDR3 is CASSLGETAKNIQYF. The CDR3 DNA sequence: TGCGCCAGCAGCCTGGGCGAGACGGCCAAAAACATTCAGTACTTC.

This clonotype has at least ten counts. The chain combines TRBV24-1 with TRBJ1-2; the D is unclear. The CDR3 loop spans 15 amino acids. The V end was cut by 3 bases, the J end by 6 bases, with 16 bases between. Germline CDR1 KGHDR, CDR2 SFDVKD. This CDR3 is CATSDKRYGSDGYTF. The CDR3, as DNA: TGTGCCACCAGTGATAAGCGTTATGGGTCGGATGGCTACACCTTC.

This clonotype was seen ten or more times. The CDR3 reads CASSSGASGTEAFF. DNA of the CDR3: TGTGCCAGCAGTTCCGGGGCGTCAGGTACTGAAGCTTTCTTT. The rearrangement joins TRBV12-3 or TRBV12-4 to TRBJ1-1; weak D call: TRBD1 (5 bases). V gave up 4 bases and J gave up 5 bases, with 14 bases separating them. This CDR3 contains 14 residues.

This clonotype was found many times. J is TRBJ1-3 and V is TRBV5-1, with no clear D. V was pared by 0 bases and J by 3 bases, with 4 bases between. CDR1 and CDR2 (germline): SGHRS, YFSETQ. The CDR3 covers 13 residues. The CDR3 sequence is CASSLENGNTIYF. In DNA form, the CDR3 reads TGCGCCAGCAGCTTGGAAAATGGAAACACCATATATTTT.

About this clonotype: A single base separates this from a much larger clone, so it may be a read error. V and J are TRBV29-1 and TRBJ1-1, with TRBD1 matching over 7 bases. Germline CDR1 is SQVTM and CDR2 is ANQGSEA. J lost 6 bases, V lost 7 bases, and 11 bases had no gene match. The CDR3 extends over 13 amino acids. As DNA, the CDR3 is TGCAGCGGGAACAGGGGAATGGGTTCTGAAGCTTTCTTT. It codes for CSGNRGMGSEAFF. Using reference TRBV29-1 and TRBJ1-1 for the parts outside the CDR3, the full variable domain is SAVISQKPSRDICQRGTSLTIQCQVDSQVTMMFWYRQQPGQSLTLIATANQGSEATYESGFVIDKFPISRPNLTFSTLTVSNMSPEDSSIYLCSGNRGMGSEAFFGQGTRLTVV.

Ten or more counts support this clonotype. This chain connects TRBV9 to TRBJ2-7, with D possibly being TRBD1 (5 bases). Trimming cost V 5 bases and J 2 bases, with 14 bases left between them. The CDR3 loop spans 14 amino acids. CDR1 is SGDLS, CDR2 YYNGEE, per germline. CDR3 amino acids: CASSEKQATYEQYF. CDR3 DNA: TGTGCCAGCAGTGAAAAACAGGCAACCTACGAGCAGTACTTC.

This clonotype was seen repeatedly, ten times or more. The V and J genes are TRBV20-1 and TRBJ2-7, with D maybe TRBD2 (5 bases). There are 13 residues in the CDR3. CDR1 and CDR2 from the germline V gene are DFQATT and SNEGSKA (reference sequence). With 6 bases removed from V and 0 bases from J, the gap between germline ends came to 12 bases. In DNA form, the CDR3 reads TGCAGTGCCTCGACTACGGCCTCCTACGAGCAGTACTTC. Protein product: CSASTTASYEQYF.

This clonotype was counted at least ten times. The chain joins TRBV7-2 to TRBJ2-2; TRBD2 is a possible D gene (6 bases). The CDR3 is 17 residues long. Per the germline V gene, CDR1 is SGHTA and CDR2 is FQGNSA. Trimming stripped 5 bases from V and 0 bases from J, with 16 bases between. Here the CDR3 DNA reads TGTGCCAGCAGCGTGGGGACGTGGGAGGCGAACACCGGGGAGCTGTTTTTT. Protein product: CASSVGTWEANTGELFF.

This clonotype was recorded only once. A much larger clone differs by one base, so this may be a read error. The rearrangement links TRBV28 to TRBJ2-3; D is ambiguous. Germline V gene data show CDR1 as MDHEN and CDR2 as SYDVKM. V was cut by 6 bases and J by 7 bases, with 14 bases left in between. The CDR3 runs 13 residues. CDR3 protein: CASRPDGVYTQYF. The CDR3, as DNA: TGTGCCAGCAGGCCCGATGGGGTATATACGCAGTATTTT.

The chain has TRBV4-1 and TRBJ1-2; D not resolved. V lost 0 bases and J 2 bases, leaving 10 bases between the germline ends. The CDR3 loop spans 15 amino acids. Germline V lookup: CDR1 MGHRA, CDR2 YSYEKL. The CDR3 protein is CASSQDSGLNYGYTF. The CDR3 coding sequence is TGCGCCAGCAGCCAAGATAGTGGGTTGAACTATGGCTACACCTTC.

The chain uses TRBV20-1 and TRBJ2-1, with 9 bases matching TRBD2. Germline V lookup: CDR1 DFQATT, CDR2 SNEGSKA (reference sequence). J was trimmed by 8 bases and V by 0 bases; bases with no gene match: 14. This CDR3 has 17 amino acids. The CDR3 region is CSARDLGREGLRDEQFF. The CDR3 DNA reads as TGCAGTGCTAGAGACCTCGGGCGGGAGGGCCTAAGAGATGAGCAGTTCTTC.

This clonotype was observed at least ten times. The genes are TRBV29-1 and TRBJ2-5; D not certain. Trimming removed 2 bases from V and 1 base from J, with 5 bases in between. Germline V gives CDR1 SQVTM, CDR2 ANQGSEA. The CDR3 is 12 amino acids. The CDR3 sequence: CSVELGQETQYF. CDR3 nucleotides: TGCAGCGTTGAATTGGGCCAAGAGACCCAGTACTTC. Filled out from reference TRBV29-1 and TRBJ2-5, the complete variable domain reads SAVISQKPSRDICQRGTSLTIQCQVDSQVTMMFWYRQQPGQSLTLIATANQGSEATYESGFVIDKFPISRPNLTFSTLTVSNMSPEDSSIYLCSVELGQETQYFGPGTRLLVL.

Remarks on this clonotype: Given a much more abundant clone one base away, this may be a read error. The chain uses TRBV4-3 and TRBJ2-7; no definite D call. CDR3 size: 13 residues. CDR1 LGHNA and CDR2 YSLEER come from the germline V gene. The DNA for the CDR3 is TGCGCCAGCATCCAAGATTGGCCCCGAGAGCAGTACTTC. It codes for CASIQDWPREQYF.

This clonotype was recorded many times. The gene calls are TRBV7-2 and TRBJ1-5, with unresolved D. Trimming removed 2 bases from V and 2 bases from J, with 13 bases in between. This CDR3 has 16 residues. Germline-derived CDR1 and CDR2 are SGHTA and FQGNSA. In nucleotides, the CDR3 is TGTGCCAGCAGCTTAATCAAGGGCGGGGGCAATCAGCCCCAGCATTTT. Protein: CASSLIKGGGNQPQHF.

This clonotype was counted ten times or more. This chain joins TRBV29-1 and TRBJ2-3; D is ambiguous. The CDR3 extends over 16 amino acids. Per germline, CDR1 SQVTM and CDR2 ANQGSEA. V was cut by 0 bases and J by 2 bases, with 15 bases left in between. The CDR3 region has the DNA TGCAGCGTTGAAGATCGTATTGTTAGAGTCACAGATACGCAGTATTTT. It specifies CSVEDRIVRVTDTQYF.